This TCR beta chain stems from a study of shared clonotypes between healthy human individuals. Whole-study context: CD4 naive and memory got three plates each, CD8 naive two, CD8 memory one.

Profiled with immunoSEQ multiplex PCR; TCRdb holds only in-frame clones, not every one. There are 800,000 to 1,200,000 clones in the sample; about four fifths occur only once, and 0.5% to 0.6% lies in the top ten. This CDR3 contains 18 residues. V dropped 3 bases and J dropped 0; count of bases not matched to a gene: 10. Germline V lookup: CDR1 LNHDA, CDR2 SQIVND (reference sequence). The sequencing input was memory CD4+ T cells from PBMCs. Indicated subset: CD45RA-negative fraction. The chain links TRBV19 to TRBJ1-5; the match to TRBD1 covers 8 bases. This sequence originates from a man younger than 30 in good health. Some clones in this sample may be carry-over from other donors' samples. The CDR3 DNA reads TGTGCCAGTAGTATGGGGACAGGAATTCGGTATAGCAATCAGCCCCAGCATTTT. Protein: CASSMGTGIRYSNQPQHF.